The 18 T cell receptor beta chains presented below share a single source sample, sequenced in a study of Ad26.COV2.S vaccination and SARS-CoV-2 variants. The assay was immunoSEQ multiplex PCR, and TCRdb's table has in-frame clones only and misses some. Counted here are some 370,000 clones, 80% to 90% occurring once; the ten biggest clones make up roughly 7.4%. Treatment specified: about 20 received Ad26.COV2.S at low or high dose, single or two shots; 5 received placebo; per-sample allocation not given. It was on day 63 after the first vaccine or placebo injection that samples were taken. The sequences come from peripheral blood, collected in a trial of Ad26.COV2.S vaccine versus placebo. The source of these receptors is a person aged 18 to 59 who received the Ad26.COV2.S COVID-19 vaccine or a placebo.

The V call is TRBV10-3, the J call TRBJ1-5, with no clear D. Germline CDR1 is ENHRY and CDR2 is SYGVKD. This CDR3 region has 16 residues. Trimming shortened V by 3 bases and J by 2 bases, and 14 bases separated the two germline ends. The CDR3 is CAISEPLGVGNQPQHF. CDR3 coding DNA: TGTGCCATCAGTGAACCTCTCGGGGTTGGCAATCAGCCCCAGCATTTT.

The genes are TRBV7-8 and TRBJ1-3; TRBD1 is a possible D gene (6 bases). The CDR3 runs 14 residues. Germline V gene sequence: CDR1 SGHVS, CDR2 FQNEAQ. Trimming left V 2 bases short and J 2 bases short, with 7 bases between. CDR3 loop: CASSLQGTGNTIYF. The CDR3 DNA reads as TGTGCCAGCAGCTTACAGGGGACTGGAAACACCATATATTTT.

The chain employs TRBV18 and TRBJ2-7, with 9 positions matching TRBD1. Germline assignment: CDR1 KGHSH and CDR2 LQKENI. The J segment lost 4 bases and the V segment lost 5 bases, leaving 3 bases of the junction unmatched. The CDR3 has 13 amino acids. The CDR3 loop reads CASSLGQGYEQYF. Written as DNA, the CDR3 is TGTGCCAGCTCATTGGGACAGGGTTACGAGCAGTACTTC.

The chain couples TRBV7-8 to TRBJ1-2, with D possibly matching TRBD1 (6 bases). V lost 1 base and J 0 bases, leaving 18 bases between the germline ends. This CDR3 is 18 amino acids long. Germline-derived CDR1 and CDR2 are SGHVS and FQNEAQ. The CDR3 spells CASSLVEYRVPSNYGYTF. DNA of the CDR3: TGTGCCAGCAGCTTAGTGGAATACAGGGTACCCTCTAACTATGGCTACACCTTC.

CDR3 region: CASSLLGHNTGELFF. The CDR3, as DNA: TGCGCCAGCAGCTTGTTAGGACACAACACCGGGGAGCTGTTTTTT. The rearrangement links TRBV5-1 to TRBJ2-2, with D possibly matching TRBD1 (5 bases). In germline, CDR1 is SGHRS, CDR2 YFSETQ. V lost 1 base, J lost 2 bases, and 9 bases lay in between. This CDR3 is built from 15 residues.

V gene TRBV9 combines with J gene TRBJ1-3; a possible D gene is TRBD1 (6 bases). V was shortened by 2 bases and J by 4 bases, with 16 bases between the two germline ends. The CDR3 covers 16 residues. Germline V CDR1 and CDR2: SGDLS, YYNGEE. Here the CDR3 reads CASSVTRDTPGNTIYF. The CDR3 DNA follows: TGTGCCAGCAGCGTTACCCGGGACACCCCAGGAAACACCATATATTTT. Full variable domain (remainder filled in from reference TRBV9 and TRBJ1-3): DSGVTQTPKHLITATGQRVTLRCSPRSGDLSVYWYQQSLDQGLQFLIQYYNGEERAKGNILERFSAQQFPDLHSELNLSSLELGDSALYFCASSVTRDTPGNTIYFGEGSWLTVV.

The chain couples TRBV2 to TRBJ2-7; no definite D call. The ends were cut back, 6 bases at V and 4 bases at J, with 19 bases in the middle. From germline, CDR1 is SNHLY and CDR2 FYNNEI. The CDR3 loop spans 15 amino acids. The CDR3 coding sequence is TGTGCCAGCAGAAAGATCAAGGGCACGCTTTACGAGCAGTACTTC. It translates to CASRKIKGTLYEQYF.

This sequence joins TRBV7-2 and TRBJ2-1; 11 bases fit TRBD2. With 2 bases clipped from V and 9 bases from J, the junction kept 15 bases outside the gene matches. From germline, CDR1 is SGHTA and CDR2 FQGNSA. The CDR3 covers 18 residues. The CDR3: CASSLRGRLAGSVGEQFF. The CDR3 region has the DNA TGTGCCAGCAGCTTACGGGGTAGACTAGCGGGGTCGGTGGGTGAGCAGTTCTTC.

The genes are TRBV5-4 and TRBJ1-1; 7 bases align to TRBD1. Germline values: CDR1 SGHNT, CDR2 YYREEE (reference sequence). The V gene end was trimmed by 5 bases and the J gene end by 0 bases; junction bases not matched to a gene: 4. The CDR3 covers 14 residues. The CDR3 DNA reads TGTGCCAGCAGGGACAGGTACATGAACACTGAAGCTTTCTTT. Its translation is CASRDRYMNTEAFF.

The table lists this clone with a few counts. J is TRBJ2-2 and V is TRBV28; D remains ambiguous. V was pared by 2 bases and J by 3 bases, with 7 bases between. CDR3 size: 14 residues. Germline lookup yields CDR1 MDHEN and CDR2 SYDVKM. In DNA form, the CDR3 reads TGTGCCAGCAGTTTACGTTATTACACCGGGGAGCTGTTTTTT. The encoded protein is CASSLRYYTGELFF.

As DNA, the CDR3 is TGTGCCAGCAGCTCGTCCCGGGACAGTTACGAGCAGTACTTC. Residues: CASSSSRDSYEQYF. V usage is TRBV11-2 and J usage is TRBJ2-7; the match to TRBD1 covers 7 bases. Germline V gene lookup returns CDR1 SGHAT and CDR2 FQNNGV. The junction had 7 bases not matched to a gene; V was cut back by 4 bases and J by 4 bases. This CDR3 contains 14 residues. Complete variable domain (other parts from reference TRBV11-2 and TRBJ2-7): EAGVAQSPRYKIIEKRQSVAFWCNPISGHATLYWYQQILGQGPKLLIQFQNNGVVDDSQLPKDRFSAERLKGVDSTLKIQPAKLEDSAVYLCASSSSRDSYEQYFGPGTRLTVT.

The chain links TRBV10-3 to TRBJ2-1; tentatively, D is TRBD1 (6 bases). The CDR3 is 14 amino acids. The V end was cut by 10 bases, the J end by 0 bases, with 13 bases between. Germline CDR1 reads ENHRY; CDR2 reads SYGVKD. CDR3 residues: CATSGQVSYNEQFF. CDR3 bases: TGTGCCACCTCGGGACAAGTCTCCTACAATGAGCAGTTCTTC.

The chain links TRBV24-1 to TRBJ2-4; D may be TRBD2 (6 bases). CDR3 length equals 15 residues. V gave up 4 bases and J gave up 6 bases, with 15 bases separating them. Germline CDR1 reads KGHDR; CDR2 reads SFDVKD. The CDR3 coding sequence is TGTGCCACCAGTGACTCCCGGGAGACGGGAAACATTCAGTACTTC. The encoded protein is CATSDSRETGNIQYF.

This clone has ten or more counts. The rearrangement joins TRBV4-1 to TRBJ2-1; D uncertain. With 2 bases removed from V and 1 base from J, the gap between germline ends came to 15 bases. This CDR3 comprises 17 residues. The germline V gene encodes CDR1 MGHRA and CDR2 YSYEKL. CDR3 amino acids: CASSQLATRSSYNEQFF. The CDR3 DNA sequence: TGCGCCAGCAGCCAATTGGCTACTCGGTCTTCCTACAATGAGCAGTTCTTC.

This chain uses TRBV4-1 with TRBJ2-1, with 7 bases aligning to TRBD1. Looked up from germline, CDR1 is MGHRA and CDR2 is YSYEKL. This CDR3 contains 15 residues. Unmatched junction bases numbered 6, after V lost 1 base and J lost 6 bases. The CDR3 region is CASSQAIHRGNEQFF. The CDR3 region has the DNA TGCGCCAGCAGCCAAGCCATTCACAGGGGCAATGAGCAGTTCTTC.

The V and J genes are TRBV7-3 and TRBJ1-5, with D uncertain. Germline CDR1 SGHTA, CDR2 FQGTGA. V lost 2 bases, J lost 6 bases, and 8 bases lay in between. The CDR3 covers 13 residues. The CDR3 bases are TGTGCCAGCAGCTTAGGGAGTGGTCAGCCCCAGCATTTT. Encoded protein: CASSLGSGQPQHF.

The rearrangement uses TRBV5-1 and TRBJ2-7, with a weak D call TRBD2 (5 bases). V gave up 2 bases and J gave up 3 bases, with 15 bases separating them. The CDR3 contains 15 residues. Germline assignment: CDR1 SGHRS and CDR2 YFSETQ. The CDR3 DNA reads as TGCGCCAGCAGCTTATCGGCTAGCACCAACTACGAGCAGTACTTC. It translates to CASSLSASTNYEQYF.

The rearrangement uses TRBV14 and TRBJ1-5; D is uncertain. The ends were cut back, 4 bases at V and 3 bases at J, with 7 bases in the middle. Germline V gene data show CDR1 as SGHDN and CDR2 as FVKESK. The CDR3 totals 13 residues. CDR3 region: CASSRSYNQPQHF. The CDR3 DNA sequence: TGTGCCAGCAGCCGAAGCTACAATCAGCCCCAGCATTTT.